This T cell receptor beta chain came from a study of T cells in Graves' hyperthyroidism and ophthalmopathy. With 7 bases removed from V and 4 bases from J, the gap between germline ends came to 15 bases. Germline CDR1 is SGHRS and CDR2 is YFSETQ. CDR3 size: 13 residues. This clonotype was counted ten times or more. Amplification of TCR beta CDR3 regions was performed using RNA transcripts as template. The study used the HTBI primer set for a first-round RT-PCR of the TCR CDR3. TCRdb processed the multiplex PCR reads anew with MiXCR; each CDR3 protein has one entry. The sample consists of approximately 400,000 distinct CDR3 sequences, roughly 13% of them appearing once.

The sequenced sample was blood. The receptor was derived from a young man with Graves' hyperthyroidism that later progressed to Graves' ophthalmopathy. The V call is TRBV5-1, the J call TRBJ2-7; unclear D gene. The CDR3 sequence: CASRPPAGYEQYF. The CDR3 DNA reads TGCGCCAGCCGCCCTCCGGCCGGTTACGAGCAGTACTTC.